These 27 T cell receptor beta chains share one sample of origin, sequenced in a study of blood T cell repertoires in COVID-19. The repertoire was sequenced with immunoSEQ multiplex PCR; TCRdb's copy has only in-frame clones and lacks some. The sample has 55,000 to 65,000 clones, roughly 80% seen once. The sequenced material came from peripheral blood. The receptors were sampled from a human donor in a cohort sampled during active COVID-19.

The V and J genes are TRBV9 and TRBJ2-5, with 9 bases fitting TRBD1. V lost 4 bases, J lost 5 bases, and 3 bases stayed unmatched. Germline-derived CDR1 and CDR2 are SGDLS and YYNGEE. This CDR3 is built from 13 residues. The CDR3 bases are TGTGCCAGCAGCACTGGGACAGGGGAGACCCAGTACTTC. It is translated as CASSTGTGETQYF.

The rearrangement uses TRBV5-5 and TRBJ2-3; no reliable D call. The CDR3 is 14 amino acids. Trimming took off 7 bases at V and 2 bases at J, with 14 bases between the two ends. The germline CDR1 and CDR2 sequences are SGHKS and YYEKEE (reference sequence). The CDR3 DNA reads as TGTGCCAGCGCGTTAACAGCTCTCACAGATACGCAGTATTTT. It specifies CASALTALTDTQYF.

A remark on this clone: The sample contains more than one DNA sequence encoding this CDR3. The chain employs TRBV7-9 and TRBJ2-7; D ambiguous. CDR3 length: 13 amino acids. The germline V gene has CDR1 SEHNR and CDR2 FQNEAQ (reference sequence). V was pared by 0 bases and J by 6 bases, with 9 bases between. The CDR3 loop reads CASSLASAPEQYF. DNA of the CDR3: TGTGCCAGCAGCTTAGCGTCAGCGCCCGAGCAGTACTTC.

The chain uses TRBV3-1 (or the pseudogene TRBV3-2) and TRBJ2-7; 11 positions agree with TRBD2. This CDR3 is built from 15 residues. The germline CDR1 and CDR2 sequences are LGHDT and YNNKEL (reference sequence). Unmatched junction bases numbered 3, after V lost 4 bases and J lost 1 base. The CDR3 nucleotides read TGTGCCAGCAGCCCCCGACTAGCGGGATCCTACGAGCAGTACTTC. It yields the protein CASSPRLAGSYEQYF.

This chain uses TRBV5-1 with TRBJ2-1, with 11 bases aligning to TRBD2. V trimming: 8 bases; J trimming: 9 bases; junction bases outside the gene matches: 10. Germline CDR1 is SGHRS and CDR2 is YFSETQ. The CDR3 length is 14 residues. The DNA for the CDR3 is TGCGCCAGTTCGGAACTAGCGGGAGAGGGTGAGCAGTTCTTC. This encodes CASSELAGEGEQFF.

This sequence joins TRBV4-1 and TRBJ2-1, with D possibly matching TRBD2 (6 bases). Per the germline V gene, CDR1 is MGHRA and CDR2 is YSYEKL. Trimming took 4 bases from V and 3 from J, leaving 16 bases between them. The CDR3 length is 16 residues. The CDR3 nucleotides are TGCGCCAGCAGCCCAAACGTAGTGGGGGGCTACAATGAGCAGTTCTTC. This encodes CASSPNVVGGYNEQFF.

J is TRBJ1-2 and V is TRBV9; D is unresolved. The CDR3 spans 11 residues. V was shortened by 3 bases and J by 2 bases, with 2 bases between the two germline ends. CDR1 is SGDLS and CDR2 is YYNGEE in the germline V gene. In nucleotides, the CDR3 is TGTGCCAGCAGCGCGAACTATGGCTACACCTTC. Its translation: CASSANYGYTF.

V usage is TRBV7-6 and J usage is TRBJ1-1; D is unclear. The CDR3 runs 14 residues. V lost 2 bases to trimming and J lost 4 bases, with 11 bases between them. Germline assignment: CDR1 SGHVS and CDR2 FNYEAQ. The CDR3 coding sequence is TGTGCCAGCAGCTTATTGTCCGAGGGCACTGAAGCTTTCTTT. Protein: CASSLLSEGTEAFF. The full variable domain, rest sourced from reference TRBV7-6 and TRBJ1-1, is GAGVSQSPRYKVTKRGQDVALRCDPISGHVSLYWYRQALGQGPEFLTYFNYEAQQDKSGLPNDRFSAERPEGSISTLTIQRTEQRDSAMYRCASSLLSEGTEAFFGQGTRLTVV.

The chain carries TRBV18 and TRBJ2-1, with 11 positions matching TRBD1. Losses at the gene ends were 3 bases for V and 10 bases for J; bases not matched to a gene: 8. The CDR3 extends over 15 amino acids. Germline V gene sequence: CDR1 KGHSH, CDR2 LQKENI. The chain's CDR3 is CASSPGQGVSGEQFF. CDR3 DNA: TGTGCCAGCTCACCGGGACAGGGGGTTTCAGGAGAGCAGTTCTTC.

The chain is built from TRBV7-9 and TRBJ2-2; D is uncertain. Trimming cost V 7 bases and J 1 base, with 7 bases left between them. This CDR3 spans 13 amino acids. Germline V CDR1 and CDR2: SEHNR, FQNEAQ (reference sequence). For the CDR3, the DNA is TGTGCCAGCACTAAACTGAACACCGGGGAGCTGTTTTTT. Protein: CASTKLNTGELFF.

CDR3 sequence reads: CAWSTGIAETQYF. DNA of the CDR3: TGTGCCTGGAGCACGGGAATAGCGGAGACCCAGTACTTC. J is TRBJ2-5 and V is TRBV30; TRBD2 might be the D (5 bases). This CDR3 comprises 13 residues. V lost 3 bases and J 5 bases, leaving 13 bases between the germline ends. The germline gives CDR1 GTSNPN, CDR2 SVGIG (reference sequence).

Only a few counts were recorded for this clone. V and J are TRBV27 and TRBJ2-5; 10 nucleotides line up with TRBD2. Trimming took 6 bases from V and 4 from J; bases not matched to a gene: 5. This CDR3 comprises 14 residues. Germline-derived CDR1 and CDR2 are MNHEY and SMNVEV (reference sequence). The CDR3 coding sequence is TGTGCCAGCAGCCCCCGACTAGCGGGAGAGACCCAGTACTTC. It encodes CASSPRLAGETQYF.

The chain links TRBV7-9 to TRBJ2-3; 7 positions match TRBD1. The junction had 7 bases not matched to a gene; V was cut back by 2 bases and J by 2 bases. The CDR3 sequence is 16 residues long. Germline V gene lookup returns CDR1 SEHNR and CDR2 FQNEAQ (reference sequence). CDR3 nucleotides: TGTGCCAGCAGCTTAACCCCGGGACAGCACACAGATACGCAGTATTTT. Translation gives CASSLTPGQHTDTQYF.

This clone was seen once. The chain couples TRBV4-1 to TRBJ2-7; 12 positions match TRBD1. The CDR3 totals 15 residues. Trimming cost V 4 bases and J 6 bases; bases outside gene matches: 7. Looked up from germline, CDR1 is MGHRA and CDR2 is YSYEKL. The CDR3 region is CASSLPGQGAGEQYF. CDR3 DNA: TGCGCCAGCAGCCTCCCGGGACAGGGGGCCGGCGAGCAGTACTTC.

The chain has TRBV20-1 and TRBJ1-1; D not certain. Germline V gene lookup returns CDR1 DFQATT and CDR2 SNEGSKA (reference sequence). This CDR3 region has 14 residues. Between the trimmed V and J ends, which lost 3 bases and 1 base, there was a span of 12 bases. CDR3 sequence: CSASGTDQNTEAFF. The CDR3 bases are TGCAGTGCTAGTGGTACAGACCAGAACACTGAAGCTTTCTTT.

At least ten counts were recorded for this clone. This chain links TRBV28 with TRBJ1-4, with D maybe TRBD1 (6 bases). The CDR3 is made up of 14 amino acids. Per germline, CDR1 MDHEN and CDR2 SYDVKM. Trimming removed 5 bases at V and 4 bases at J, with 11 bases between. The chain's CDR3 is CASSQDRGNEKLFF. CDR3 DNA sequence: TGTGCCAGCAGTCAGGACAGAGGTAATGAAAAACTGTTTTTT.

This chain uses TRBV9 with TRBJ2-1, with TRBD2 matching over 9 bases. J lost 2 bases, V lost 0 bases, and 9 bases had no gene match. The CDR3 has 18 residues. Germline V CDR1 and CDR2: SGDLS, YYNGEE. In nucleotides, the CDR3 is TGTGCCAGCAGCGTAGGTAATAGCGGGAGACTCACCTACAATGAGCAGTTCTTC. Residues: CASSVGNSGRLTYNEQFF.

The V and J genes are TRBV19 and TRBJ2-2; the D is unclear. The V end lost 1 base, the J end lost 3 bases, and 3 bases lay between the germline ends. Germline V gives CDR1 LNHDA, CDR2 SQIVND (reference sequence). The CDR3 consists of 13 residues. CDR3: CASSIGHTGELFF. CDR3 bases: TGTGCCAGTAGTATAGGGCACACCGGGGAGCTGTTTTTT.

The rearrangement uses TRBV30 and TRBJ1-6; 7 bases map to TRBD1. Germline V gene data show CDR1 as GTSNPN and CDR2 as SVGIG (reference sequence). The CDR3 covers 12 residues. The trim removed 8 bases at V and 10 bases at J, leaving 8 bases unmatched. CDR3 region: CARGGQTSPLHF. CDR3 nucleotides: TGTGCCCGAGGGGGACAGACATCACCCCTCCACTTT.

The CDR3 DNA is TGTGCCTGCGGGGTGGCCGGCGGCTATGGCTACACCTTC. Amino acid sequence: CACGVAGGYGYTF. The chain recombines TRBV12-3 or TRBV12-4 with TRBJ1-2; D ambiguous. V was cut by 11 bases and J by 4 bases, with 17 bases left in between. The CDR3 totals 13 residues.

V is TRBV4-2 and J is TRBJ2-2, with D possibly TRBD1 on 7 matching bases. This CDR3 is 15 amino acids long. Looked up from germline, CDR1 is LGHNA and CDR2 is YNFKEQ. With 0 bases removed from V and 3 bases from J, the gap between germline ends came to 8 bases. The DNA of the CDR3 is TGTGCCAGCAGCCAAGACAGGGGGGACACCGGGGAGCTGTTTTTT. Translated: CASSQDRGDTGELFF.

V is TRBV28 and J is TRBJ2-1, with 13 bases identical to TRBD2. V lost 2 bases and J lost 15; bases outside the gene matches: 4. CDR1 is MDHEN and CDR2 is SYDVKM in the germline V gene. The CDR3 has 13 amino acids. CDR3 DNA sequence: TGTGCCAGCAGTTTACTGACTAGCGGGAGGTGGTTCTTC. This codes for CASSLLTSGRWFF. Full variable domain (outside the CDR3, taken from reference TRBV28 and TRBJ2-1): DVKVTQSSRYLVKRTGEKVFLECVQDMDHENMFWYRQDPGLGLRLIYFSYDVKMKEKGDIPEGYSVSREKKERFSLILESASTNQTSMYLCASSLLTSGRWFFGPGTRLTVL.

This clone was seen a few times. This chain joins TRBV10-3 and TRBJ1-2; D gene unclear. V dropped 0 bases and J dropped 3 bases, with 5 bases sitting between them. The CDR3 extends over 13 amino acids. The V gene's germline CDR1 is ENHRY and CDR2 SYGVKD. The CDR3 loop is CAISESADYGYTF. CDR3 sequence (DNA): TGTGCCATCAGTGAGTCGGCAGACTATGGCTACACCTTC.

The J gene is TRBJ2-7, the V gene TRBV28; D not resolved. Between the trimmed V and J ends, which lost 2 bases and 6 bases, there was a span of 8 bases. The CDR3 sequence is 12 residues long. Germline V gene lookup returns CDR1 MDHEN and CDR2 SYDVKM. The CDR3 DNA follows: TGTGCCAGCAGTTTAGAGGTGGGCGAGCAGTACTTC. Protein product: CASSLEVGEQYF.

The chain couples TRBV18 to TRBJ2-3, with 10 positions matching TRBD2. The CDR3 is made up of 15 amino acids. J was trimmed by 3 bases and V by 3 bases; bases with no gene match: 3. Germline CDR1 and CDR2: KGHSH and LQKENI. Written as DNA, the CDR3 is TGTGCCAGCTCACCCCCTAGCGGGAGTACAGATACGCAGTATTTT. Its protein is CASSPPSGSTDTQYF.

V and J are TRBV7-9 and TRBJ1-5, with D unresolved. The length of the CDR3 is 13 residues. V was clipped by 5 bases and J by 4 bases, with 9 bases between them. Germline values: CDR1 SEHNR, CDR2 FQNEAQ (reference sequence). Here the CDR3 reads CASSPGWNQPQHF. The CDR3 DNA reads TGTGCCAGCAGCCCGGGATGGAATCAGCCCCAGCATTTT.

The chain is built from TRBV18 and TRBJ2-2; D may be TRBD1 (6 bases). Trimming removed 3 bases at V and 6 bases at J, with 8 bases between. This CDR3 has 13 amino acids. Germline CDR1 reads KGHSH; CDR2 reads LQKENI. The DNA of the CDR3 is TGTGCCAGCTCACCCAGACAGGCCGGGGAGCTGTTTTTT. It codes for CASSPRQAGELFF.